These 9 T cell receptor beta chains share one sample of origin, sequenced in a study of shared clonotypes between healthy human individuals. Assay: immunoSEQ multiplex PCR; the TCRdb copy retains only in-frame clones and omits some. The sample has approximately 500,000 clones; around four fifths are singletons. The specimen sequenced was PBMCs. The receptors here all came from a woman between 40 and 55 years old in good health. Some clones in this sample may be carry-over from other donors' samples.

This sequence joins TRBV7-2 and TRBJ1-5; 8 bases match TRBD1. The CDR3 consists of 15 residues. V lost 5 bases to trimming and J lost 5 bases; unmatched junction nucleotides: 8. Germline V gives CDR1 SGHTA, CDR2 FQGNSA. In nucleotides, the CDR3 is TGTGCCAGCAGCCTAGACAGGGGTAAGGATCAGCCCCAGCATTTT. This sequence encodes CASSLDRGKDQPQHF.

V usage is TRBV11-2 and J usage is TRBJ2-2; no clear D gene. The CDR3 runs to 13 residues. The ends were cut back, 5 bases at V and 5 bases at J, with 9 bases in the middle. Per the germline V gene, CDR1 is SGHAT and CDR2 is FQNNGV. The CDR3 is CASSPPRTGELFF. CDR3 coding DNA: TGTGCCAGCAGCCCACCACGGACCGGGGAGCTGTTTTTT.

This clone was counted once. The rearrangement joins TRBV11-2 to TRBJ2-1, with TRBD1 matching 7 bases. The CDR3 is 14 residues long. Germline lookup yields CDR1 SGHAT and CDR2 FQNNGV. V shed 3 bases and J 6 bases; nucleotides not matched to a gene: 5. CDR3 nucleotide sequence: TGTGCCAGCAGCTTGACAGGGAAAGGCAATGAGCAGTTCTTC. This sequence encodes CASSLTGKGNEQFF. Full variable domain (missing parts from reference TRBV11-2 and TRBJ2-1): EAGVAQSPRYKIIEKRQSVAFWCNPISGHATLYWYQQILGQGPKLLIQFQNNGVVDDSQLPKDRFSAERLKGVDSTLKIQPAKLEDSAVYLCASSLTGKGNEQFFGPGTRLTVL.

The chain uses TRBV4-2 and TRBJ2-2; D may be TRBD1 (5 bases). V was pared by 1 base and J by 4 bases, with 10 bases between. Germline lookup yields CDR1 LGHNA and CDR2 YNFKEQ. This CDR3 comprises 15 residues. CDR3 amino acids: CASSQGAGFTGELFF. The CDR3 DNA sequence: TGTGCCAGCAGCCAAGGGGCAGGGTTCACCGGGGAGCTGTTTTTT.

V is TRBV6-4 and J is TRBJ2-5; D is unclear. CDR1 and CDR2 (germline): MRHNA, SNTAGT. The CDR3 sequence is 15 residues long. Trimming removed 3 bases at V and 0 bases at J, with 11 bases between. The CDR3 coding sequence is TGTGCCAGCAGTGAGGGAAAGGGCGACCAAGAGACCCAGTACTTC. The encoded protein is CASSEGKGDQETQYF.

This clone was seen more than once but under ten times. The CDR3 DNA reads TGCAGCGTCAGAGGACAGGGCGGAGGGGAGCAGTACTTC. Translating gives CSVRGQGGGEQYF. The chain is built from TRBV29-1 and TRBJ2-7; 8 nucleotides align to TRBD1. From germline, CDR1 is SQVTM and CDR2 ANQGSEA. Losses at the gene ends were 6 bases for V and 7 bases for J; bases not matched to a gene: 11. This CDR3 has 13 residues.

This clone was found once. V and J are TRBV7-2 and TRBJ2-3, with 8 bases aligning to TRBD1. The V gene's germline CDR1 is SGHTA and CDR2 FQGNSA. Trimming took 5 bases from V and 7 from J; bases not matched to a gene: 2. The CDR3 is made up of 12 amino acids. CDR3 region: CASSQGANTQYF. CDR3 nucleotides: TGTGCCAGCAGCCAGGGGGCCAATACGCAGTATTTT.

This sequence joins TRBV9 and TRBJ2-6; 10 nucleotides match TRBD1. V lost 4 bases to trimming and J lost 0 bases; unmatched junction nucleotides: 7. The V gene's germline CDR1 is SGDLS and CDR2 YYNGEE. The CDR3 contains 18 residues. The CDR3 coding sequence is TGTGCCAGCAGCTCCCCGACAGGGGGCAGCTCTGGGGCCAACGTCCTGACTTTC. Amino acids: CASSSPTGGSSGANVLTF.

This sequence joins TRBV6-5 and TRBJ2-7; D unresolved. Germline lookup yields CDR1 MNHEY and CDR2 SVGAGI. Trimming shortened V by 0 bases and J by 3 bases, and 9 bases separated the two germline ends. The CDR3 length is 14 residues. CDR3 coding DNA: TGTGCCAGCAGTTACTCTGGTCTCCTCTACGAGCAGTACTTC. Protein sequence: CASSYSGLLYEQYF.